The T cell receptor (beta chain) described here comes from a study of tumor-infiltrating lymphocytes in primary liver carcinoma. Extraction also yielded germline DNA, while blood RNA was obtained from unsorted whole blood. TCR beta cDNA was prepared out of around 460 ng total RNA by means of a constant-region primer. Construction of TCR beta libraries relied on three successive nested multiplex PCR rounds employing slightly modified ARM-PCR. MiXCR, applied by TCRdb to the multiplex PCR reads, yields one record per CDR3 protein. The data show 250,000 to 400,000 distinct CDR3 sequences, around three fifths seen once. What was sequenced was peripheral blood. This receptor was obtained from a man aged 40-49 years with primary liver carcinoma and hepatitis B virus infection.

CDR3 nucleotides: TGTGCCAGCAGTTCGCAGGAAGGAGACTATGGCTACACCTTC. As protein: CASSSQEGDYGYTF. The rearrangement links TRBV7-9 to TRBJ1-2; D ambiguous. Germline V gene data show CDR1 as SEHNR and CDR2 as FQNEAQ (reference sequence). The V end lost 6 bases, the J end lost 3 bases, and 14 bases lay between the germline ends. CDR3 size: 14 residues. Filled out from reference TRBV7-9 and TRBJ1-2, the complete variable domain reads DTGVSQNPRHKITKRGQNVTFRCDPISEHNRLYWYRQTLGQGPEFLTYFQNEAQLEKSRLLSDRFSAERPKGSFSTLEIQRTEQGDSAMYLCASSSQEGDYGYTFGSGTRLTVV.